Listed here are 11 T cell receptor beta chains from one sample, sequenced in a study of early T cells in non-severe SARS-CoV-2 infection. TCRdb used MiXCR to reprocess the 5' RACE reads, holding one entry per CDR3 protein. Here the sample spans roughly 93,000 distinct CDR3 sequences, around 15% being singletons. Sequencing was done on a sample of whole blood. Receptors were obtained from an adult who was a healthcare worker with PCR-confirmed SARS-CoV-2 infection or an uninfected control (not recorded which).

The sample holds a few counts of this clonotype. The CDR3 region has the DNA TGTGCCACCAGTGATTCACCGGAGCAAAACACCGGGGAGCTGTTTTTT. Translated, it gives CATSDSPEQNTGELFF. V usage is TRBV24-1 and J usage is TRBJ2-2; D gene unclear. The CDR3 extends over 16 amino acids. Trimming took 2 bases from V and 2 from J, leaving 11 bases between them. In germline, CDR1 is KGHDR, CDR2 SFDVKD.

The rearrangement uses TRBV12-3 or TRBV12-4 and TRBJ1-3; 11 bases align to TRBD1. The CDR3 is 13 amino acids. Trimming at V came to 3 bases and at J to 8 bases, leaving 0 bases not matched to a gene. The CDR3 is CASSLGQGDTIYF. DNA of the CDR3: TGTGCCAGCAGTTTGGGACAGGGGGACACCATATATTTT.

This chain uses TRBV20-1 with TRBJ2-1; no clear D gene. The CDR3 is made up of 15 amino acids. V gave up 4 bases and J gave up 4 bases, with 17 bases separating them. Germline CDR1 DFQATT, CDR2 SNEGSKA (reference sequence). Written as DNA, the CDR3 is TGCAGTGCTATCCTGAGGCTCGCGGAATACAATGAGCAGTTCTTC. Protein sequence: CSAILRLAEYNEQFF.

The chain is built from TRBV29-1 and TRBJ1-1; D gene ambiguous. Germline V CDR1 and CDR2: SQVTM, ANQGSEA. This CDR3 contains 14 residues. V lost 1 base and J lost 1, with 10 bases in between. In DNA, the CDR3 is TGCAGCGTTGAAGGTTACGAATGGAACACTGAAGCTTTCTTT. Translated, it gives CSVEGYEWNTEAFF.

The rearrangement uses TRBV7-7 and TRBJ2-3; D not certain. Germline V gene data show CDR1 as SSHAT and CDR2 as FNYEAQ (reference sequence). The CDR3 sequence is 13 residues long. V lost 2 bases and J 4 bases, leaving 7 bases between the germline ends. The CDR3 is CASSLQLADTQYF. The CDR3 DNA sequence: TGTGCCAGCAGCTTACAGTTAGCAGATACGCAGTATTTT.

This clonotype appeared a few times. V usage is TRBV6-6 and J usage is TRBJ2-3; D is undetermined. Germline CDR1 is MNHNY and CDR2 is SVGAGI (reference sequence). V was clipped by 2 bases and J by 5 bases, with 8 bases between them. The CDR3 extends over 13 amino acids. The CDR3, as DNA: TGTGCCAGCAGTTACAGGATAGTAGATACGCAGTATTTT. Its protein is CASSYRIVDTQYF.

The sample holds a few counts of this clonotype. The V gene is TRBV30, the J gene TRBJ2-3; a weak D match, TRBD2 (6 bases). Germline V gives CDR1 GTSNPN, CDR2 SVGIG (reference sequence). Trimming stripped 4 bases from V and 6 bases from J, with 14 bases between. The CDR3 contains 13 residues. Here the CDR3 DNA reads TGTGCCTGGAACCGGGGGTCCAAGGATACGCAGTATTTT. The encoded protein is CAWNRGSKDTQYF. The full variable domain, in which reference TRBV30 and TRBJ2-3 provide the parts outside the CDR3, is SQTIHQWPATLVQPVGSPLSLECTVEGTSNPNLYWYRQAAGRGLQLLFYSVGIGQISSEVPQNLSASRPQDRQFILSSKKLLLSDSGFYLCAWNRGSKDTQYFGPGTRLTVL.

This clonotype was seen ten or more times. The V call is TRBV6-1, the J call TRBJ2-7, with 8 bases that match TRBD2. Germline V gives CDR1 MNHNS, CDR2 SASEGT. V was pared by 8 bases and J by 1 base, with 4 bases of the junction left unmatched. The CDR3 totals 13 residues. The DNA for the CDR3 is TGTGCCAGCTCCGGGAGGGAATCCTACGAGCAGTACGTC. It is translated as CASSGRESYEQYV.

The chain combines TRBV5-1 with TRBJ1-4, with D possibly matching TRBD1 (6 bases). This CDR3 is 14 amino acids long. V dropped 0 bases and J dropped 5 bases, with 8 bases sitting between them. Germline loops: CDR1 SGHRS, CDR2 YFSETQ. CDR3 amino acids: CASSLDTGNEKLFF. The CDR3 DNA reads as TGCGCCAGCAGCTTGGATACAGGGAATGAAAAACTGTTTTTT.

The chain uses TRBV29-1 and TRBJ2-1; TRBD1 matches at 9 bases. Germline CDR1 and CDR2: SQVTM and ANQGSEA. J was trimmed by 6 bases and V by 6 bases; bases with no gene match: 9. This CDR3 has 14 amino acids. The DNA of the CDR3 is TGCAGCGTGCCCCCGGGACAGGGACCCAATGAGCAGTTCTTC. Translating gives CSVPPGQGPNEQFF.

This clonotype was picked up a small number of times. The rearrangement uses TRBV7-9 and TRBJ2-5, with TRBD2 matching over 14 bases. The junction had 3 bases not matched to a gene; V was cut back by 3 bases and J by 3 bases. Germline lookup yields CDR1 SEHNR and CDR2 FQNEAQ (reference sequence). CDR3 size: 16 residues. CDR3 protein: CASSLGLAGDKETQYF. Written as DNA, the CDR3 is TGTGCCAGCAGCTTGGGACTAGCGGGGGATAAAGAGACCCAGTACTTC.